This T cell receptor (beta chain) was sequenced during a study of cytomegalovirus exposure and HLA in healthy donors. Study in general: The study placed around 85% of its approximately 400 genotyped donors in the Caucasian-associated ancestry cluster.

Germline V gene data show CDR1 as MNHEY and CDR2 as SMNVEV (reference sequence). This CDR3 is built from 14 residues. With V trimmed by 3 bases and J by 5 bases, 5 bases remained unmatched. The PCR was carried out with 60 Vbeta primers and 13 Jbeta primers. The assay was immunoSEQ multiplex PCR, and TCRdb's table has in-frame clones only and misses some. The sample consists of around 190,000 clones, about four fifths of them appearing once. Study results and caveats: With further analysis later on, most CMV-associated TCR beta chains appeared HLA-restricted.

With respect to this clone: The antigen is undetermined.

This cohort consisted of healthy bone marrow donors. Sequencing input: PBMCs. This chain joins TRBV27 and TRBJ2-7, with TRBD1 matching over 9 bases. The TCR originated in a woman in her thirties in good health and CMV-seropositive. This chain's CDR3 is CASSFRTGDHEQYF. The CDR3 DNA reads as TGTGCCAGCAGTTTTCGGACAGGGGACCACGAGCAGTACTTC.